This entry lists 11 T cell receptor beta chains sequenced from one sample in a study of shared T cell receptors in the human thymus. Assay: immunoSEQ multiplex PCR; the TCRdb copy retains only in-frame clones and omits some. The table has roughly 410,000 clones, 95% seen once; the top ten hold approximately 0.02%. The sequenced sample was thymocytes. The receptors shown here come from a human donor.

This rearrangement joins TRBV7-2 to TRBJ1-3; D remains unclear. The V gene's germline CDR1 is SGHTA and CDR2 FQGNSA. With 6 bases removed from V and 1 base from J, the gap between germline ends came to 13 bases. The CDR3 runs 15 residues. This CDR3 is CASRQYPRSGNTIYF. The CDR3 DNA is TGTGCCAGCAGACAATACCCGAGGTCTGGAAACACCATATATTTT.

J is TRBJ2-1 and V is TRBV5-1; a weak D match, TRBD2 (5 bases). This CDR3 is 15 amino acids long. Germline loops: CDR1 SGHRS, CDR2 YFSETQ. V was cut by 0 bases and J by 1 base, with 8 bases left in between. In DNA form, the CDR3 reads TGCGCCAGCAGCTTGGAGCCGGGGTCCTACAATGAGCAGTTCTTC. Translation: CASSLEPGSYNEQFF.

This rearrangement joins TRBV18 to TRBJ2-3; TRBD2 agrees at 11 bases. The CDR3 extends over 17 amino acids. Germline V gene sequence: CDR1 KGHSH, CDR2 LQKENI. V was pared by 3 bases and J by 4 bases, with 9 bases of the junction left unmatched. The CDR3 nucleotides are TGTGCCAGCTCACCCTTAGCGGGAGGGCCTGGGGCAGATACGCAGTATTTT. This codes for CASSPLAGGPGADTQYF.

J is TRBJ1-3 and V is TRBV7-3, with 7 bases lining up with TRBD1. This CDR3 spans 15 amino acids. V was pared by 5 bases and J by 0 bases, with 4 bases of the junction left unmatched. Germline V gene data show CDR1 as SGHTA and CDR2 as FQGTGA. The CDR3 loop reads CASSDRDSSGNTIYF. The CDR3 coding sequence is TGTGCCAGCAGCGATAGGGACAGCTCTGGAAACACCATATATTTT.

The chain couples TRBV16 to TRBJ2-3, with TRBD2 identical over 7 bases. The CDR3 covers 19 residues. The germline V gene has CDR1 KGHSY and CDR2 FQNENV. Losses at the gene ends were 1 base for V and 0 bases for J; bases not matched to a gene: 13. DNA of the CDR3: TGTGCCAGCAGCCAATGTAAGTCCATTCTAGCGGAGAGCACAGATACGCAGTATTTT. Translating gives CASSQCKSILAESTDTQYF.

The V gene is TRBV5-1, the J gene TRBJ2-5; a possible D gene is TRBD1 (7 bases). The V end was cut by 1 base, the J end by 4 bases, with 17 bases between. This CDR3 has 16 amino acids. Per the germline V gene, CDR1 is SGHRS and CDR2 is YFSETQ. This CDR3 is CASSLCGRGTGETQYF. Here the CDR3 DNA reads TGCGCCAGCAGCTTGTGCGGCAGGGGGACTGGAGAGACCCAGTACTTC. Using reference TRBV5-1 and TRBJ2-5 for the parts outside the CDR3, the full variable domain is KAGVTQTPRYLIKTRGQQVTLSCSPISGHRSVSWYQQTPGQGLQFLFEYFSETQRNKGNFPGRFSGRQFSNSRSEMNVSTLELGDSALYLCASSLCGRGTGETQYFGPGTRLLVL.

This clone was recorded only once. V usage is TRBV28 and J usage is TRBJ2-7; D perhaps matches TRBD2 (5 bases). This CDR3 is built from 13 residues. Per germline, CDR1 MDHEN and CDR2 SYDVKM. Between the trimmed V and J ends, which lost 6 bases and 5 bases, there was a span of 14 bases. CDR3 DNA: TGTGCCAGCAGCCGGACTTTTTCCCACGAGCAGTACTTC. Its translation is CASSRTFSHEQYF.

The rearrangement uses TRBV10-1 and TRBJ2-7; D is uncertain. The V and J ends lost 5 bases and 4 bases respectively, with 42 bases between them. The CDR3 runs 23 residues. CDR1 is WNHNN, CDR2 SYGVQD, per germline (reference sequence). In nucleotides, the CDR3 is TGCGCCAGCAGTCCCGGGTATAACCCCCGGTTTTCCCCTGAACGATCGGCGACGTACGAGCAGTACTTC. It yields the protein CASSPGYNPRFSPERSATYEQYF.

This clone has a single count. The rearrangement joins TRBV19 to TRBJ2-6; 14 bases are shared with TRBD2. Germline V CDR1 and CDR2: LNHDA, SQIVND (reference sequence). V was pared by 5 bases and J by 2 bases, with 8 bases of the junction left unmatched. This CDR3 comprises 19 residues. The CDR3 loop reads CASSLPGTSGSAGANVLTF. CDR3 DNA: TGTGCCAGTAGTCTACCGGGGACTAGCGGGAGCGCTGGGGCCAACGTCCTGACTTTC.

The chain links TRBV4-2 to TRBJ2-7; 9 bases are shared with TRBD1. With 4 bases clipped from V and 2 bases from J, the junction kept 6 bases outside the gene matches. There are 15 residues in the CDR3. Germline-derived CDR1 and CDR2 are LGHNA and YNFKEQ. Here the CDR3 DNA reads TGTGCCAGCAGCCCCGACAGGGGGTGGGCCTACGAGCAGTACTTC. Translated: CASSPDRGWAYEQYF.

The chain employs TRBV28 and TRBJ2-7, with 7 positions matching TRBD2. With 9 bases clipped from V and 3 bases from J, the junction kept 14 bases outside the gene matches. Per germline, CDR1 MDHEN and CDR2 SYDVKM. This CDR3 is 15 amino acids long. The CDR3 DNA follows: TGTGCCAGTCCGCATGGGGCTAGCGGCTACTACGAGCAGTACTTC. Translating gives CASPHGASGYYEQYF.